These 2 T cell receptor beta chains were all obtained from the same sample, sequenced in a study of glioma-infiltrating T cells after dendritic cell vaccination. Here immunoSEQ multiplex PCR was the method, and the copy in TCRdb shows in-frame clones only, minus some. The repertoire consists of roughly 80,000 clones, with roughly 91% occurring once and the leading ten covering around 2.1%. Time point noted: after dendritic cell vaccination, including at tumor progression/relapse. The sample was blood, taken after dendritic cell vaccination. These receptors were obtained from a human donor with glioblastoma.

The gene calls are TRBV29-1 and TRBJ1-4; unclear D gene. The CDR3 length is 13 residues. V dropped 4 bases and J dropped 0 bases, with 6 bases sitting between them. Germline V gene lookup returns CDR1 SQVTM and CDR2 ANQGSEA. The DNA of the CDR3 is TGCAGCGTTGTAGTTGCAACTAATGAAAAACTGTTTTTT. Its translation: CSVVVATNEKLFF.

The genes are TRBV6-1 and TRBJ2-7, with 9 bases that match TRBD1. The V and J ends lost 6 bases and 5 bases, in that order; junction bases with no gene match: 8. The CDR3 is 14 residues long. Germline CDR1 is MNHNS and CDR2 is SASEGT. The CDR3 sequence: CASSWGQGPNEQYF. The CDR3 DNA reads TGTGCCAGCAGCTGGGGACAGGGCCCCAACGAGCAGTACTTC.